This TCR beta chain was found in a study of blood T cell repertoires in COVID-19. Study as a whole: Samples of COVID-19 (acute and convalescent) were obtained from the United States, Italy and Spain. Sample material is recorded as cDNA or gDNA derived from T cells, B-cell-depleted T cells, or PBMCs.

Original analysis: Estimation of nucleated cell counts was performed using reference gene primer amplification. Sequencing was performed with immunoSEQ multiplex PCR; in TCRdb, only in-frame clones are kept and a portion is missing. V, J and clone size are those of that table, while D and trimming were read from the DNA. The sample carries about 280,000 clones, around 85% recorded once. What was sequenced was peripheral blood. The origin of this receptor is a middle-aged man with active or convalescent COVID-19.

The DNA for the CDR3 is TGTGCCAGCAGTGGGCTTCCCGGCACAGATACGCAGTATTTT. The encoded protein is CASSGLPGTDTQYF. V usage is TRBV2 and J usage is TRBJ2-3; no definite D call. Germline assignment: CDR1 SNHLY and CDR2 FYNNEI. The CDR3 loop spans 14 amino acids. Trimming removed 4 bases from V and 1 base from J, with 9 bases in between.